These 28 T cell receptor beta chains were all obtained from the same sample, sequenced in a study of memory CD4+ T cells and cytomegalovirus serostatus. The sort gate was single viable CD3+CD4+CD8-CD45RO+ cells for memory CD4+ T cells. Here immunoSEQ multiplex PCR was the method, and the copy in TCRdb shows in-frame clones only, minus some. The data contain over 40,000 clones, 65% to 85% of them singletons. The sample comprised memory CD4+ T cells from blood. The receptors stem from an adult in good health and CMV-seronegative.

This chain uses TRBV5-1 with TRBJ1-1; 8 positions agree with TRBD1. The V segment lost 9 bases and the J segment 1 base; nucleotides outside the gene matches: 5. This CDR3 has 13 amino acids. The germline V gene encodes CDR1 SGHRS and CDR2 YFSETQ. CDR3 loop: CATQGQGNTEAFF. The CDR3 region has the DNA TGCGCCACCCAAGGACAGGGGAACACTGAAGCTTTCTTT. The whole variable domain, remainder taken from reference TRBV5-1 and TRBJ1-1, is KAGVTQTPRYLIKTRGQQVTLSCSPISGHRSVSWYQQTPGQGLQFLFEYFSETQRNKGNFPGRFSGRQFSNSRSEMNVSTLELGDSALYLCATQGQGNTEAFFGQGTRLTVV.

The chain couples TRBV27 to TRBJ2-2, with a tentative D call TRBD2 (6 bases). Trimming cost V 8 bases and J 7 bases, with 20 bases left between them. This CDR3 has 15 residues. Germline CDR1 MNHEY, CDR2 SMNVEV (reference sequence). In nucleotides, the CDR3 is TGTGCCAGCGGCTCCGGGGGTATCCTGTTCGGGGAGCTGTTTTTT. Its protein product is CASGSGGILFGELFF.

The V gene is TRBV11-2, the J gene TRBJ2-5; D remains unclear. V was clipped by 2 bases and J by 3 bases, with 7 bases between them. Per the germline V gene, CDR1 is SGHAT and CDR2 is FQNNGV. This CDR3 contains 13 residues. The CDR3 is CASSLSMEETQYF. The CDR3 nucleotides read TGTGCCAGCAGCTTATCCATGGAAGAGACCCAGTACTTC.

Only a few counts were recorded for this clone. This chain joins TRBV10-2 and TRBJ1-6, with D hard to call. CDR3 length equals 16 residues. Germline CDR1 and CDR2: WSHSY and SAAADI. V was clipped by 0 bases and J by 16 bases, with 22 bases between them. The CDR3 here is CASSESLRRLSSGLHF. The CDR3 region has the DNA TGCGCCAGCAGTGAGTCGCTCCGCCGTCTCAGTAGTGGGCTCCACTTT.

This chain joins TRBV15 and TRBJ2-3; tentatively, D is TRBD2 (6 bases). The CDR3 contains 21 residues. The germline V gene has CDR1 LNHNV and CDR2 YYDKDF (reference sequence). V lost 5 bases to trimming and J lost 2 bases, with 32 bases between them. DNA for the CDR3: TGTGCCACCAGCGGGCTCAGGCTAGCTTCGGCGAATGGGACTCACACAGATACGCAGTATTTT. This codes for CATSGLRLASANGTHTDTQYF. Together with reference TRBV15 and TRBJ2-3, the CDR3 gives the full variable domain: DAMVIQNPRYQVTQFGKPVTLSCSQTLNHNVMYWYQQKSSQAPKLLFHYYDKDFNNEADTPDNFQSRRPNTSFCFLDIRSPGLGDTAMYLCATSGLRLASANGTHTDTQYFGPGTRLTVL.

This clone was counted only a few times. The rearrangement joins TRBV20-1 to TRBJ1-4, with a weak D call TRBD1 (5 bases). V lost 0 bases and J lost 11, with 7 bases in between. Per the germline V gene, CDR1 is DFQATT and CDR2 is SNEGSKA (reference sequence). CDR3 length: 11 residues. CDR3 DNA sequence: TGCAGTGCTAGAGATGGGGGGAAACTGTTTTTT. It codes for CSARDGGKLFF.

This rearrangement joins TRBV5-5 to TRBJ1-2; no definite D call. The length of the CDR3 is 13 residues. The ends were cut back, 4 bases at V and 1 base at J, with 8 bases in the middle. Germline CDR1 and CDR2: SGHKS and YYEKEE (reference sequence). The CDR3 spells CASSLGGNYGYTF. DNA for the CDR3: TGTGCCAGCAGCCTAGGAGGTAACTATGGCTACACCTTC.

The CDR3 DNA follows: TGCGCCAGCGGTGGACTAGCGGGTTCGACCGGGGAGCTGTTTTTT. This translates into CASGGLAGSTGELFF. The V call is TRBV5-1, the J call TRBJ2-2; 11 bases fit TRBD2. The V gene end was trimmed by 7 bases and the J gene end by 5 bases; junction bases not matched to a gene: 7. The CDR3 is 15 amino acids. Germline V gene lookup returns CDR1 SGHRS and CDR2 YFSETQ.

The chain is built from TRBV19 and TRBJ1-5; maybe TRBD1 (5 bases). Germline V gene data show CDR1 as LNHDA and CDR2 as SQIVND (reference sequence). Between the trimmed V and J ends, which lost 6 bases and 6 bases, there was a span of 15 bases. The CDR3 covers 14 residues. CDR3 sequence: CASSPSRAGQPQHF. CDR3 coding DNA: TGTGCCAGTAGCCCCTCCAGGGCGGGTCAGCCCCAGCATTTT.

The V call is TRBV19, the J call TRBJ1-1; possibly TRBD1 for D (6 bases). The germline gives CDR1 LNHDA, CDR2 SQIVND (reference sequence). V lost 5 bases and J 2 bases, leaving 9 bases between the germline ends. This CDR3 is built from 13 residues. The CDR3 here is CASSPDSNTEAFF. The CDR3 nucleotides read TGTGCCAGTAGTCCGGACAGTAACACTGAAGCTTTCTTT. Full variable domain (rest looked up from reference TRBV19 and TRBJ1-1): DGGITQSPKYLFRKEGQNVTLSCEQNLNHDAMYWYRQDPGQGLRLIYYSQIVNDFQKGDIAEGYSVSREKKESFPLTVTSAQKNPTAFYLCASSPDSNTEAFFGQGTRLTVV.

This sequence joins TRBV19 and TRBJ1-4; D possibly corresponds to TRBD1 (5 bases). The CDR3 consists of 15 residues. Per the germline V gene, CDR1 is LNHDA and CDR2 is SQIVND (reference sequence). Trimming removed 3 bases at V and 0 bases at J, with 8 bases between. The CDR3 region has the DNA TGTGCCAGTAGTATGGTGACAGCAACTAATGAAAAACTGTTTTTT. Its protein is CASSMVTATNEKLFF. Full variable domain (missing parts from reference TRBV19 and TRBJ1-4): DGGITQSPKYLFRKEGQNVTLSCEQNLNHDAMYWYRQDPGQGLRLIYYSQIVNDFQKGDIAEGYSVSREKKESFPLTVTSAQKNPTAFYLCASSMVTATNEKLFFGSGTQLSVL.

CDR3 amino acids: CASSYSWDPLRNEQFF. The CDR3 DNA follows: TGTGCCAGCAGTTACTCGTGGGACCCCCTGAGAAATGAGCAGTTCTTC. The rearrangement uses TRBV6-5 and TRBJ2-1; the D gene could be TRBD1 or TRBD2 (5 bases each). The CDR3 covers 16 residues. The germline V and J ends were trimmed by 0 bases and 7 bases, with 16 bases remaining between them. Germline-derived CDR1 and CDR2 are MNHEY and SVGAGI.

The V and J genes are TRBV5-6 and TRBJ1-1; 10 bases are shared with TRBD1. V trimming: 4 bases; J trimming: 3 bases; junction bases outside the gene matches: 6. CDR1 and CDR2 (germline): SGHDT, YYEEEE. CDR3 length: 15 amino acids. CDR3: CASSPRQGAYTEAFF. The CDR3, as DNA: TGTGCCAGCAGCCCACGACAGGGGGCCTACACTGAAGCTTTCTTT.

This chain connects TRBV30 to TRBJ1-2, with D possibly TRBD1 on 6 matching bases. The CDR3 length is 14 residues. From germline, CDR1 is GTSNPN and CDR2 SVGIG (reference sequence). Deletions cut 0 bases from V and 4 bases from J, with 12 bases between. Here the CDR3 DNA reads TGTGCCTGGAGTGTCCAGGGGATAGGCTATGGCTACACCTTC. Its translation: CAWSVQGIGYGYTF.

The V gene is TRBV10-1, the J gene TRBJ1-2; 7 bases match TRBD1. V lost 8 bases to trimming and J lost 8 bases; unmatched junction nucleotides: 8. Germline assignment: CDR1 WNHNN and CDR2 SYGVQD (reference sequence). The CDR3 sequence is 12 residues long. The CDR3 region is CASSKGAVGYTF. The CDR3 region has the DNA TGCGCCAGCTCTAAGGGGGCCGTGGGCTACACCTTC.

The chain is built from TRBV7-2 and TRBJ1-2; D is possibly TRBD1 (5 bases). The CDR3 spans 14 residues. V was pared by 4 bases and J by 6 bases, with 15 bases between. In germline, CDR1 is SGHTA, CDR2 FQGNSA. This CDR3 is CASSSTYRSDGYTF. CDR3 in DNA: TGTGCCAGCAGCTCAACCTACAGGTCCGATGGCTACACCTTC.

The CDR3 DNA follows: TGTGCCAGCTTTAACGGAGGAGGGTCCGAGCAGTACTTC. As protein: CASFNGGGSEQYF. The chain has TRBV18 and TRBJ2-5, with a weak D call TRBD2 (6 bases). The DNA end favors TRBJ2-7, so the J call may be wrong. The CDR3 sequence is 13 residues long. CDR1 and CDR2 (germline): KGHSH, LQKENI.

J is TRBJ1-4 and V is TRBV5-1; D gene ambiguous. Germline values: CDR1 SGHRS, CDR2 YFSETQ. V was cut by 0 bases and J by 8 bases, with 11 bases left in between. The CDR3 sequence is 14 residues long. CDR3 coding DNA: TGCGCCAGCAGCTTGGCACAGCCGGGAGAAAAACTGTTTTTT. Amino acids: CASSLAQPGEKLFF.

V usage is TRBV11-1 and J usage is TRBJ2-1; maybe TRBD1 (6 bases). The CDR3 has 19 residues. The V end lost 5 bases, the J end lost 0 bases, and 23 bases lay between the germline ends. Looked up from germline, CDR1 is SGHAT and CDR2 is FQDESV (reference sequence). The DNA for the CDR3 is TGTGCCAGCAGCCCAAACCCGGGACATCTACCGGACTCCTACAATGAGCAGTTCTTC. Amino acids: CASSPNPGHLPDSYNEQFF.

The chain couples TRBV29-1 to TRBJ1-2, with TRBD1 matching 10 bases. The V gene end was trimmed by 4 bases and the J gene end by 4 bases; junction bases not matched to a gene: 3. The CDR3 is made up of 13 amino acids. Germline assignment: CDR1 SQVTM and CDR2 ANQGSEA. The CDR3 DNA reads TGCAGCGTTGGGCGGGACAGGGGCTATGGCTACACCTTC. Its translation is CSVGRDRGYGYTF. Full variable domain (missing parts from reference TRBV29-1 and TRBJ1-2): SAVISQKPSRDICQRGTSLTIQCQVDSQVTMMFWYRQQPGQSLTLIATANQGSEATYESGFVIDKFPISRPNLTFSTLTVSNMSPEDSSIYLCSVGRDRGYGYTFGSGTRLTVV.

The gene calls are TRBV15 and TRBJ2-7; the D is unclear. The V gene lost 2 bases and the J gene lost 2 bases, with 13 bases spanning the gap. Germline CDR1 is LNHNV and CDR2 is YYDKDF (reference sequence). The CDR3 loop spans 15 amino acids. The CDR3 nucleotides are TGTGCCACCAGCAGACAACGGACCGATCCCTACGAGCAGTACTTC. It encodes CATSRQRTDPYEQYF. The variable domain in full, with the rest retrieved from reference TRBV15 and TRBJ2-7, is DAMVIQNPRYQVTQFGKPVTLSCSQTLNHNVMYWYQQKSSQAPKLLFHYYDKDFNNEADTPDNFQSRRPNTSFCFLDIRSPGLGDTAMYLCATSRQRTDPYEQYFGPGTRLTVT.

The CDR3 coding sequence is TGTGCCAGCAGCTTAGCGGGACACGGCACTGGAAACACCATATATTTT. This encodes CASSLAGHGTGNTIYF. The V call is TRBV11-2, the J call TRBJ1-3; D might be TRBD1 (6 bases). This CDR3 is 16 amino acids long. Germline CDR1 and CDR2: SGHAT and FQNNGV. Trimming left V 1 base short and J 2 bases short, with 12 bases between.

CDR3 bases: TGTGCCAGCAGCTTATTCAGGGGGCTAAGCACAGATACGCAGTATTTT. Translated, it gives CASSLFRGLSTDTQYF. The chain employs TRBV7-2 and TRBJ2-3; 8 bases fit TRBD1. This CDR3 has 16 residues. After removal of 2 bases from V and 0 bases from J, the junction contained 4 bases not matched to a gene. The V gene's germline CDR1 is SGHTA and CDR2 FQGNSA. The entire variable domain, with the rest obtained from reference TRBV7-2 and TRBJ2-3, is as follows: GAGVSQSPSNKVTEKGKDVELRCDPISGHTALYWYRQSLGQGLEFLIYFQGNSAPDKSGLPSDRFSAERTGGSVSTLTIQRTQQEDSAVYLCASSLFRGLSTDTQYFGPGTRLTVL.

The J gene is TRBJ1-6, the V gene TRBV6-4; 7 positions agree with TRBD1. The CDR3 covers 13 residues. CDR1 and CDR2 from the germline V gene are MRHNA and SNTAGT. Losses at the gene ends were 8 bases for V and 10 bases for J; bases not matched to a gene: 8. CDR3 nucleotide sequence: TGTGCCAGCGCCCCGACAGGGTCCTCACCCCTCCACTTT. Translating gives CASAPTGSSPLHF.

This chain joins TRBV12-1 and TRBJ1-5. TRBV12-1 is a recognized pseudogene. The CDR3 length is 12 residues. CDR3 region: CASSIGGQPQHF. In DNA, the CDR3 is TGTGCCAGCAGCATCGGAGGTCAGCCCCAGCATTTT.

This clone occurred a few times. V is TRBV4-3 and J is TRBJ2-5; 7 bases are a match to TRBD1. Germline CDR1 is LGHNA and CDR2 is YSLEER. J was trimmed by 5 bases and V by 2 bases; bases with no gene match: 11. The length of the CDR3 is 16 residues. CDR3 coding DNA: TGCGCCAGCAGCCAATCGATGGGGTCCAGGGGGGAGACCCAGTACTTC. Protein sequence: CASSQSMGSRGETQYF.

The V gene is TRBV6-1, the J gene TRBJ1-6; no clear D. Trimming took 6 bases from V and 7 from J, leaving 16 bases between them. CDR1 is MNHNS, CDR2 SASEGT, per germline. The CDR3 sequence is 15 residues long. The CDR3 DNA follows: TGTGCCAGCAGGCAGATGGACTCCTCAAATTCACCCCTCCACTTT. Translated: CASRQMDSSNSPLHF.

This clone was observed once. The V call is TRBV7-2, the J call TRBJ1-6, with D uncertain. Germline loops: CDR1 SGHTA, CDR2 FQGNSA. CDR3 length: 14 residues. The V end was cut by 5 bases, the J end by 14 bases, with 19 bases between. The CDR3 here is CASSPDGGQRALHF. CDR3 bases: TGTGCCAGCAGCCCCGACGGAGGCCAGCGCGCCCTCCACTTT.